The clone carrying this T cell receptor beta chain was counted at least ten times. Its antigen is as yet unknown. There were TCR beta CDR3 regions amplified from RNA transcripts. Primed by the HTBI set, a first-round RT-PCR was run on the TCR CDR3. One entry per CDR3 protein, called by TCRdb with MiXCR from the multiplex PCR reads. The table lists 300,000 to 350,000 distinct CDR3 sequences, around 18% of them singletons. This CDR3 region has 14 residues. V shed 3 bases and J 6 bases; nucleotides not matched to a gene: 3. The germline CDR1 and CDR2 sequences are LGHNA and YSLEER. The data are from a study of T cells in Graves' hyperthyroidism and ophthalmopathy. Study-level information: Peripheral blood was acquired at first diagnosis, ahead of any therapy whatsoever. Study results and caveats: In blood, most of the thyroid clonotypes expanded above 0.001 were also present.

The TCR was taken from a woman between 40 and 50 years old with Graves' ophthalmopathy. The gene calls are TRBV4-3 and TRBJ2-2, with 8 nucleotides matching TRBD2. The sequenced sample consisted of blood. The CDR3: CASSQGLGAGELFF. CDR3 DNA: TGCGCCAGCAGCCAGGGACTAGGAGCCGGGGAGCTGTTTTTT.